This TCR beta chain is from a study of blood T cell repertoires in COVID-19. About the study: The samples span acute and convalescent COVID-19 from the United States, Italy and Spain. Sources were T cells, B-cell-depleted T cells, or PBMCs; the material itself was cDNA or gDNA.

V was clipped by 4 bases and J by 0 bases; unmatched bases: 8. The CDR3 totals 19 residues. CDR1 is LGHDT and CDR2 is YNNKEL in the germline V gene (reference sequence). How the authors handled the data: Estimated nucleated cell counts came from reference gene primer amplification. Measured with immunoSEQ multiplex PCR; TCRdb has only the in-frame clones, and not every one. V and J calls and clone size are as listed in that table; D and trimming were resolved from the DNA. The sample carries around 150,000 clones, 86% recorded once. The V gene is TRBV3-1 (or the pseudogene TRBV3-2), the J gene TRBJ2-3; 15 nucleotides match TRBD2. The clonotype originates from a man in his late teens or twenties with acute or convalescent COVID-19. Material: peripheral blood. Here the CDR3 reads CASSPKGLAGGTSTDTQYF. As DNA, the CDR3 is TGTGCCAGCAGCCCCAAGGGACTAGCGGGGGGTACTAGCACAGATACGCAGTATTTT.